This TCR beta chain was sequenced in a study of blood T cell repertoires in COVID-19 (TCRdb year 2020). For the study in its entirety: Samples covering the acute and convalescent phases of COVID-19 were provided by collaborators in the United States, Italy and Spain. The prospective study material was composed of cDNA or gDNA derived from T cells, B-cell-depleted T cells, or PBMCs. Deeply sampled blood TCRbeta repertoires from subjects exposed to, actively infected with, or recovered from COVID-19 were included in the dataset. The repertoires were released in a freely available public database intended as a resource for research on the immune response to SARS-CoV-2. The samples were drawn from two sources: the first 160 participants of the ongoing ImmuneRACE study, and 1,254 subjects contributed by 6 global collaborators. Sample metadata almost always included a de-identified subject ID, COVID-19 status, age in years and sex. Where available, HLA class I and class II types were obtained from metadata supplied by the sample provider rather than from assay-based typing.

Study-wide findings and limitations: The quantity of clinical and demographic metadata differed by source and by participant and was supplied without curation.

TCRbeta CDR3 regions were amplified from genomic DNA by means of the immunoSEQ Assay, a bias-controlled multiplex PCR. As for the original processing: Nucleated cell counts per sample were estimated from amplification of reference gene primers within the assay. Sequence reads were collapsed and filtered to measure the absolute abundance of every unique TCRbeta CDR3 rearrangement. For each sample, productive Simpson clonality was calculated as the square root of Simpson's diversity index across productive rearrangements. Entries here come from immuneACCESS through TCRdb and include only in-frame sequences with V and J called. Some clones fail to appear in such tables; in the studies checked, an unresolved V gene covers under half of the shortfall, and the cause of the remainder is unknown. The V and J calls and the clone size are those of that table, but D and trimming were determined from the DNA. The sample table holds approximately 440,000 clones, of which roughly 87% were seen once. About 0.57% of the sample is held by the ten biggest clonotypes.

Participants in the prospective study were aged roughly 18 to 95 years, lived in about two dozen United States geographic areas, and enrolled through a virtual design. In the prospective study, cohorts were assigned on the basis of participant-reported clinical history obtained from a screening survey and a study questionnaire. For ImmuneRACE Cohort 3, a participant was defined as recovered based on two consecutive negative NP/OP PCR tests, clearance by a healthcare professional, or resolution of symptoms. In the prospective study, whole blood, serum and a nasopharyngeal or oropharyngeal swab were collected from each participant by mobile phlebotomists. Over an approximately 2-month period, participants in the prospective study had the option of providing additional blood draws and questionnaires. Before DNA extraction, blood samples from the prospective study were shipped at room temperature or frozen.

As regards this clone: No antigen is known for it. Base-call qualities are not available, and no considerably larger clone is one nucleotide away.

The sequenced sample consisted of PBMCs or T cells enriched from blood (not recorded which). The sequence derives from a man between 18 and 29 years old who had recovered from COVID-19.

This receptor has the CDR3 CSVGQGETEAFF. The nucleotide sequence is TGCAGCGTGGGACAGGGTGAAACTGAAGCTTTCTTT. The chain links TRBV29-1 with TRBJ1-1, and 9 junction bases match TRBD1. CDR1 SQVTM and CDR2 ANQGSEA are derived from the germline V gene. V is pruned by 6 bases and J by 5 bases, leaving 4 bases of the junction without a gene match. The CDR3 runs 12 amino acids, cysteine and phenylalanine included. The entry retains the CDR3 DNA only, 36 bases that are in frame from base 1.